This TCR beta chain emerged from a study of radiation and T cells in renal cell carcinoma. Time point: blood 4 weeks post-SBRT, at nephrectomy. Treatment described: 15 Gy SBRT to primary tumor, nephrectomy 4 weeks later. The CDR3 is made up of 14 amino acids. V gave up 3 bases and J gave up 2 bases; unmatched junction bases: 3. Looked up from germline, CDR1 is KGHSH and CDR2 is LQKENI. The table came from immunoSEQ multiplex PCR; TCRdb's copy has only in-frame clones and leaves some out. This table holds under 35,000 clones, approximately 84% found once. This clonotype originated in a man aged 55 to 70 with renal cell carcinoma. Sequencing was performed on blood, taken from a patient whose treatment included radiotherapy and nephrectomy. The genes are TRBV18 and TRBJ1-2, with 7 bases lining up with TRBD1. CDR3 bases: TGTGCCAGCTCACCCCGGGACAGCAACTATGGCTACACCTTC. Translating it yields CASSPRDSNYGYTF.